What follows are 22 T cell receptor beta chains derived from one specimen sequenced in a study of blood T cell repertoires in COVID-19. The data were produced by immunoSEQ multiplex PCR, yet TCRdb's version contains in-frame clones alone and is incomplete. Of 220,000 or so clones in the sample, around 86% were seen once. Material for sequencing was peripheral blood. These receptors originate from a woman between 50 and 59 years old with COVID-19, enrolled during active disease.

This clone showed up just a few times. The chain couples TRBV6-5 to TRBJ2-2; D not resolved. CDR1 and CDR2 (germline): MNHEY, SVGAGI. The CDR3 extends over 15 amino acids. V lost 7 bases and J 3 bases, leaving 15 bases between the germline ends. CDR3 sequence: CASKGAGLYTGELFF. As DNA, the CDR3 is TGTGCCAGCAAAGGTGCCGGGTTGTACACCGGGGAGCTGTTTTTT.

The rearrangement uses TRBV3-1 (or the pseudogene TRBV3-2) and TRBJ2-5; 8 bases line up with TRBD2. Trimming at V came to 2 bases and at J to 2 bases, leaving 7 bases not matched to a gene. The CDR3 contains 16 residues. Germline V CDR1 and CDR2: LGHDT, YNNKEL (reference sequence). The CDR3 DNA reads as TGTGCCAGCAGCCAAATTTTAGGACTAGCACAAGAGACCCAGTACTTC. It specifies CASSQILGLAQETQYF.

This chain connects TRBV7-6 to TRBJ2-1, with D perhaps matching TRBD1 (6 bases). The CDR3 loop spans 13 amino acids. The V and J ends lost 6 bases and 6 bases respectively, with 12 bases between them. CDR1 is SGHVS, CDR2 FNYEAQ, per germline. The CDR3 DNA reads TGTGCCAGCAGTCACAGGGAGAGCAATGAGCAGTTCTTC. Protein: CASSHRESNEQFF.

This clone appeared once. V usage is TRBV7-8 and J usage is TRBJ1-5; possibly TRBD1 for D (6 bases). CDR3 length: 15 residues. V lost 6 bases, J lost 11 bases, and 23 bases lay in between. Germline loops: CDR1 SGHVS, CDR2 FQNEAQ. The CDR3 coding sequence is TGTGCCAGCAGTCCTAGGTGGGGGGGGGCGAAATCCCAGCATTTT. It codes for CASSPRWGGAKSQHF.

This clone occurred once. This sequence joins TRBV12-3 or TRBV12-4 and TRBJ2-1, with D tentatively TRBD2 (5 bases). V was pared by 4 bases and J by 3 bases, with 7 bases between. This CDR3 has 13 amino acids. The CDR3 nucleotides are TGTGCCAGCAGTTGGACTCTCTACAATGAGCAGTTCTTC. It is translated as CASSWTLYNEQFF.

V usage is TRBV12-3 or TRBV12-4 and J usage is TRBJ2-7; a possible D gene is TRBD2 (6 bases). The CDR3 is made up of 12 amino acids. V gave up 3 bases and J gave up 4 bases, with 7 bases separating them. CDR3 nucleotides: TGTGCCAGCAGTTTCCGGGGGTACGAGCAGTACGTC. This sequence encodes CASSFRGYEQYV.

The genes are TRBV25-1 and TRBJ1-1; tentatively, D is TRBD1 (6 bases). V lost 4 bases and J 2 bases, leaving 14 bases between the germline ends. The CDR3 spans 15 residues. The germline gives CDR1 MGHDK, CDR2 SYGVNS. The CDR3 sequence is CASSAGTGRNTEAFF. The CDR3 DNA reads TGTGCCAGCAGTGCGGGAACAGGGCGTAACACTGAAGCTTTCTTT.

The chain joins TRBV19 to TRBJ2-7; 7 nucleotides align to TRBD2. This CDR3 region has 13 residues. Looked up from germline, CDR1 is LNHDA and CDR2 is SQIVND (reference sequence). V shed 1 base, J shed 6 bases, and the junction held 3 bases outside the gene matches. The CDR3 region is CASSIAAGTEQYV. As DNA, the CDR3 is TGTGCCAGTAGTATAGCAGCGGGGACCGAGCAGTACGTC.

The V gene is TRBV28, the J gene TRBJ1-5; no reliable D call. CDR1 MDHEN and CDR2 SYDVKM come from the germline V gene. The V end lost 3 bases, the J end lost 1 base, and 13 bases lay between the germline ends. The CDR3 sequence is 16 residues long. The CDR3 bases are TGTGCCAGCAGTTTCCGCGGAATCTACAGCAATCAGCCCCAGCATTTT. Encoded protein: CASSFRGIYSNQPQHF.

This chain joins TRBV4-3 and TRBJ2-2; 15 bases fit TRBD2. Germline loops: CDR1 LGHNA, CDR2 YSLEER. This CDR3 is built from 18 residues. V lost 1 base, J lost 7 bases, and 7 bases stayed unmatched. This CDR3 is CASSQGTSGGAPDGELFF. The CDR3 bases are TGCGCCAGCAGCCAAGGGACTAGCGGGGGGGCCCCGGACGGGGAGCTGTTTTTT.

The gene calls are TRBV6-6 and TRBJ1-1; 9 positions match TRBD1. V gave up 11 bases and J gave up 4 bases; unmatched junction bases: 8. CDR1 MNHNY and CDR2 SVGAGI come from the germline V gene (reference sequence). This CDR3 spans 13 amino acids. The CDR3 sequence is CAGGQGSTTEAFF. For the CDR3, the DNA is TGTGCCGGTGGACAGGGGTCGACCACTGAAGCTTTCTTT.

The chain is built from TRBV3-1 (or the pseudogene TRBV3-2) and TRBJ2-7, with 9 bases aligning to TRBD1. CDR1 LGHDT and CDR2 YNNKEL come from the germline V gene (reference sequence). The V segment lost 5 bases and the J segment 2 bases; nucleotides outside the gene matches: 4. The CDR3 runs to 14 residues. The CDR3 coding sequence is TGTGCCAGCAGCTTGGGACAGGGTGCCTACGAGCAGTACGTC. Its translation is CASSLGQGAYEQYV.

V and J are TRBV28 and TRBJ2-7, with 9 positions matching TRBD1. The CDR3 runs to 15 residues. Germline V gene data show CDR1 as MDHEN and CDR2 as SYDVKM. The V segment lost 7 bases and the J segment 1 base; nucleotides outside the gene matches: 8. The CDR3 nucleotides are TGTGCCAGCACCGAACCGGGACAGGGTTCCTACGAGCAGTACTTC. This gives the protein CASTEPGQGSYEQYF.

CDR3 nucleotides: TGCGCCAGCAGCTTGGGAGGGGGCATCTCTGGAAACACCATATATTTT. The encoded protein is CASSLGGGISGNTIYF. The chain links TRBV5-1 to TRBJ1-3; TRBD1 aligns across 7 bases. Per germline, CDR1 SGHRS and CDR2 YFSETQ. The CDR3 is made up of 16 amino acids. Trimming cost V 0 bases and J 0 bases; bases outside gene matches: 3.

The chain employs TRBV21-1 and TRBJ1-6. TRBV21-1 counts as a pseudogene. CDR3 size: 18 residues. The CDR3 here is CASSTGGVAGSYNSPLHF. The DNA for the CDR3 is TGTGCCAGCAGCACTGGCGGGGTAGCGGGGAGCTATAATTCACCCCTCCACTTT.

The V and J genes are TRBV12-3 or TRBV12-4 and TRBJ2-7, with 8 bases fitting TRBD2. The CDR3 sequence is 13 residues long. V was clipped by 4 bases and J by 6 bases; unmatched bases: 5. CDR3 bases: TGTGCCAGCAGTTCGGGGGGGGCGGGCGAGCAGTACGTC. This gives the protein CASSSGGAGEQYV.

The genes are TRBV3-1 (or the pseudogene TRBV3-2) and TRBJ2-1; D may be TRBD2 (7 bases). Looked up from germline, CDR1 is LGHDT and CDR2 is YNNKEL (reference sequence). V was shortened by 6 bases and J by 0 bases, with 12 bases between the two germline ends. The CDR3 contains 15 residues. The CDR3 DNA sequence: TGTGCCAGCAGTCGCGGGGGCCTCTCCTACAATGAGCAGTTCTTC. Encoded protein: CASSRGGLSYNEQFF.

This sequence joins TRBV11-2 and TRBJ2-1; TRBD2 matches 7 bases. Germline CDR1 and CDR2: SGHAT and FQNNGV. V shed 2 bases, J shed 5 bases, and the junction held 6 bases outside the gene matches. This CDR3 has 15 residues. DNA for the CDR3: TGTGCCAGCAGCTTAACGGGGGGACCGAACAATGAGCAGTTCTTC. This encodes CASSLTGGPNNEQFF. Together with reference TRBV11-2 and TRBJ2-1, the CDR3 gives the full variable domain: EAGVAQSPRYKIIEKRQSVAFWCNPISGHATLYWYQQILGQGPKLLIQFQNNGVVDDSQLPKDRFSAERLKGVDSTLKIQPAKLEDSAVYLCASSLTGGPNNEQFFGPGTRLTVL.

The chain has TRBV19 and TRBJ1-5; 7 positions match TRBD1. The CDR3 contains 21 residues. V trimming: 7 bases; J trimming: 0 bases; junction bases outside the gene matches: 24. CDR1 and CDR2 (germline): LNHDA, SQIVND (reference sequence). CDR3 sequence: CASTKRGRETGYLGSNQPQHF. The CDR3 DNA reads TGTGCCAGTACCAAAAGGGGCAGGGAGACAGGGTACTTGGGTAGCAATCAGCCCCAGCATTTT.

The CDR3 bases are TGTGCCAGCAGCTTATATGGCACTAGCAATCAGCCCCAGCATTTT. Encoded protein: CASSLYGTSNQPQHF. The chain links TRBV5-5 to TRBJ1-5; unclear D gene. V was shortened by 2 bases and J by 0 bases, with 9 bases between the two germline ends. The CDR3 loop spans 15 amino acids. Germline V CDR1 and CDR2: SGHKS, YYEKEE (reference sequence).

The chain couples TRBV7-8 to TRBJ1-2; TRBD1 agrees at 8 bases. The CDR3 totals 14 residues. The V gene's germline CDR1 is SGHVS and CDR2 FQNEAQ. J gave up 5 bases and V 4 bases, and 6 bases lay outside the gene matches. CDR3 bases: TGTGCCAGCAGCTACCGGGACAGGCTTTATGGCTACACCTTC. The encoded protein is CASSYRDRLYGYTF.

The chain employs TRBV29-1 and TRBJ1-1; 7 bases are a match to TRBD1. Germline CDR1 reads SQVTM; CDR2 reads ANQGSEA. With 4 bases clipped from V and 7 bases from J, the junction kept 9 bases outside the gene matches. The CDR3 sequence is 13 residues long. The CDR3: CSVGAGTEYEAFF. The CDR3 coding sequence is TGCAGCGTTGGAGCCGGGACAGAGTATGAAGCTTTCTTT.